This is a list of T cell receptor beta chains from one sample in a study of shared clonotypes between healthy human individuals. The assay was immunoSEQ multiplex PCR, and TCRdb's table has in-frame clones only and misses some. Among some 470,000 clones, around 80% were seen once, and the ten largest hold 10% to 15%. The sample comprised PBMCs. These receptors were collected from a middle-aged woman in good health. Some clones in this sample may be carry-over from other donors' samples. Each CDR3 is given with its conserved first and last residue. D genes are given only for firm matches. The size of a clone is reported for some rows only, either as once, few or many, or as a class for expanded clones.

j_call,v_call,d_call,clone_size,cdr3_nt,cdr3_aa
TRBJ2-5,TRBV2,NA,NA,TGTGCCAGCAGCGCACGGACAGACCAAGAGACCCAGTACTTC,CASSARTDQETQYF
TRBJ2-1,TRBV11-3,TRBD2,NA,TGTGCCAGCAGCTTGGGCGGACTAGCGGGAGGCCACTACAATGAGCAGTTCTTC,CASSLGGLAGGHYNEQFF
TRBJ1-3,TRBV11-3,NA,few,TGTGCCAGCAGCTCCCAGCCGGGGAACACCATATATTTT,CASSSQPGNTIYF
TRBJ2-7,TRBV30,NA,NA,TGTGCCTGGAGACTCCAAGGGGGATACGAGCAGTACTTC,CAWRLQGGYEQYF
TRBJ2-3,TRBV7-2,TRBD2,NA,TGTGCCAGCAGCTTAGCGGGGCGGGAGTTTGATACGCAGTATTTT,CASSLAGREFDTQYF
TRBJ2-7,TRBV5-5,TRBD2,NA,TGTGCCAGCACTCTGCGGGGGGACGGTGTGGGCGAGCAGTACTTC,CASTLRGDGVGEQYF
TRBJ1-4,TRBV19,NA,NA,TGTGCCAGTAGTATTGTGGAGGGTGAAAAACTGTTTTTT,CASSIVEGEKLFF
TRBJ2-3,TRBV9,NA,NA,TGTGCCAGCAGCCCCGGAGCGGAGAGGATTACAGATACGCAGTATTTT,CASSPGAERITDTQYF
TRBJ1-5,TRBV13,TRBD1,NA,TGTGCCAGCAGCTTAAACAGGGGGCGTCAGCCCCAGCATTTT,CASSLNRGRQPQHF
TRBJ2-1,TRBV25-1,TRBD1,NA,TGTGCCAGCCAGGGGGATAGCTCCTACAATGAGCAGTTCTTC,CASQGDSSYNEQFF
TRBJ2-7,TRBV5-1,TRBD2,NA,TGCGCCAGCAGCGACCCTAGCGGAGCCTACGAGCAGTACTTC,CASSDPSGAYEQYF
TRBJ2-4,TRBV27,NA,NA,TGTGCCAGCAGTCCCAACAGGGGAGGCTTTCCCAAAAACATTCAGTACTTC,CASSPNRGGFPKNIQYF
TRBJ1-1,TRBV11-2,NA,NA,TGTGCCGGCAGCTTAGATATGGCGGGTACTGAAGCTTTCTTT,CAGSLDMAGTEAFF
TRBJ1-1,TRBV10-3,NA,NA,TGTGCCATCCGGGTTGGAGGAGGGACTGAAGCTTTCTTT,CAIRVGGGTEAFF
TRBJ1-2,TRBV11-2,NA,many,TGTGCCAGCAGCTATGCGGGGGCGGGCGGCGGCTACACCTTC,CASSYAGAGGGYTF
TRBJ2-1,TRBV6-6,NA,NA,TGTGCCAGCAGCCCCGTTCAAAATGAGCAGTTCTTC,CASSPVQNEQFF
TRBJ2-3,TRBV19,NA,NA,TGTGCCAGTAGTATCACAGATACGCAGTATTTT,CASSITDTQYF
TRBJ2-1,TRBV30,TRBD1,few,TGTGCCGGACAGGGACAGGGAACCTACAATGAGCAGTTCTTC,CAGQGQGTYNEQFF
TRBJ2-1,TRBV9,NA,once,TGTGCCAGCAGCGTAGCGCCCCGGGGTGAATACAATGAGCAGTTCTTC,CASSVAPRGEYNEQFF
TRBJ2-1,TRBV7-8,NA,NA,TGTGCCAGCAGCTTAGTGGGGCTCAATGAGCAGTTCTTC,CASSLVGLNEQFF
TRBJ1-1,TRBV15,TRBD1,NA,TGTGCCACCAGCATTGAGACAGGGGAAGCTTTCTTT,CATSIETGEAFF
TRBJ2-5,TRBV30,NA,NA,TGTGCCTGGGACCCCGGGACGGACCAAGAGACCCAGTACTTC,CAWDPGTDQETQYF
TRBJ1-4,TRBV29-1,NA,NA,TGCCGACTGACAGGTTTGGACGAAAAACTGTTTTTT,CRLTGLDEKLFF
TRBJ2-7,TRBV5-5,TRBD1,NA,TGTGCCAGCAGCCAGGTTTTCCGGGACAGTCGGTACGAGCAGTACTTC,CASSQVFRDSRYEQYF
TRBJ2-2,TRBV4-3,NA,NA,TGCGCCAGCAGCCAAGATGGAACCACCGGGGAGCTGTTTTTT,CASSQDGTTGELFF
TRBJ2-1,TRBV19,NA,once,TGTGCCAGTAGTAAGGACGGGAACAATCCAGCGGATGAGCAGTTCTTC,CASSKDGNNPADEQFF